This T cell receptor beta chain emerged from a study of blood T cell repertoires in COVID-19. The wider study: Sites in the United States, Italy and Spain provided acute and convalescent COVID-19 samples. From T cells, B-cell-depleted T cells, or PBMCs came the material, which was cDNA or gDNA.

Sequencing used immunoSEQ multiplex PCR; TCRdb keeps in-frame clones, though not all of them. Altogether around 99,000 clones are present, about three quarters being singletons, with the ten largest covering 4% to 4.5%. This CDR3 is 15 amino acids long. Germline assignment: CDR1 MNHEY and CDR2 SVGAGI. V shed 6 bases and J 2 bases; nucleotides not matched to a gene: 6. The TCR sequence derives from a man aged 70 or older with acute or convalescent COVID-19. Sequencing was carried out using peripheral blood. The chain is built from TRBV6-5 and TRBJ2-2, with 7 bases fitting TRBD1. The DNA of the CDR3 is TGTGCCAGCAGGGCAGGGGGTCTTAACACCGGGGAGCTGTTTTTT. Its protein product is CASRAGGLNTGELFF.